Below, 14 T cell receptor beta chains from the same sample are listed, as sequenced in a study of Graves' ophthalmopathy and Graves' hyperthyroidism. Amplified TCR beta CDR3 regions were obtained using RNA transcripts as template. Amplification began with first-round RT-PCR using HTBI primers, then second-round multiplex PCR was performed. TCRdb reprocessed the multiplex PCR reads with MiXCR, giving one entry per CDR3 protein. The top ten hold around 10% of the sample, which has roughly 1.1 million distinct CDR3 sequences, less than 45% seen once. The sequenced material came from peripheral blood or thyroid tissue (not recorded which). Every receptor here comes from an adult man with Graves' hyperthyroidism.

This clonotype was found many times. The J gene is TRBJ1-1, the V gene TRBV12-3 or TRBV12-4; TRBD1 might be the D (5 bases). This CDR3 contains 13 residues. V was shortened by 6 bases and J by 6 bases, with 14 bases between the two germline ends. The CDR3 sequence: CASRSPGDPEAFF. CDR3 sequence (DNA): TGTGCCAGCAGAAGCCCGGGGGATCCTGAAGCTTTCTTT.

This clonotype was seen only once. A read error is possible here, since a much larger clone lies one base away. The chain's CDR3 is CASSQAGRRNTEAFF. CDR3 DNA: TGCGCCAGCAGCCAAGCGGGACGGCGGAACACTGAAGCTTTCTTT. V usage is TRBV5-1 and J usage is TRBJ1-1; D perhaps matches TRBD1 (5 bases). Germline-derived CDR1 and CDR2 are SGHRS and YFSETQ. The length of the CDR3 is 15 residues. The V and J ends lost 4 bases and 1 base respectively, with 14 bases between them.

The V gene is TRBV7-6, the J gene TRBJ2-7, with TRBD2 matching over 9 bases. CDR1 is SGHVS, CDR2 FNYEAQ, per germline. This CDR3 is 15 amino acids long. V was clipped by 5 bases and J by 4 bases; unmatched bases: 9. Here the CDR3 reads CASSVVSSGTYEQYF. In DNA, the CDR3 is TGTGCCAGCAGCGTTGTTTCTAGCGGGACTTACGAGCAGTACTTC.

V usage is TRBV7-9 and J usage is TRBJ2-7; D may match TRBD1 or TRBD2 (7 bases each). Judging by the DNA end, TRBJ2-5 fits better; the J call may be wrong. The germline V gene has CDR1 SEHNR and CDR2 FQNEAQ (reference sequence). CDR3 length equals 16 residues. The CDR3 DNA follows: TGTGCCAGCAGCTTTTGGGCCTCAGGGGGGGAAGAGACCCAGTACTTC. Translating gives CASSFWASGGEETQYF.

Turning to this clonotype: One end of the junction does not line up with germline, which may come from a read error. The chain employs TRBV7-2 and TRBJ2-2, with a tentative D call TRBD2 (6 bases). This CDR3 is built from 15 residues. Germline CDR1 reads SGHTA; CDR2 reads FQGNSA. For the CDR3, the DNA is TGTGCCAGCAGCTTAGGGGGTACGAACACCGGGGGGCTGTTTTTT. Translating it yields CASSLGGTNTGGLFF.

This clonotype was counted once. The chain carries TRBV18 and TRBJ2-2, with TRBD2 as a possible D gene (5 bases). Trimming pared 3 bases from V and 2 bases from J, leaving 10 bases between. CDR3 size: 15 residues. Germline V gives CDR1 KGHSH, CDR2 LQKENI. The CDR3 here is CASSPGGTNTGELFF. CDR3 coding DNA: TGTGCCAGCTCACCCGGAGGCACAAACACCGGGGAGCTGTTTTTT.

In this sample, this clonotype turned up a few times. The chain is built from TRBV20-1 and TRBJ2-2, with D unclear. The CDR3 loop spans 16 amino acids. The V and J ends lost 1 base and 0 bases respectively, with 12 bases between them. From germline, CDR1 is DFQATT and CDR2 SNEGSKA (reference sequence). CDR3 region: CSARVLNPANTGELFF. For the CDR3, the DNA is TGCAGTGCTAGAGTTTTGAACCCCGCGAACACCGGGGAGCTGTTTTTT.

This clonotype was counted a few times. Given a much more abundant clone one base away, this may be a read error. The chain employs TRBV19 and TRBJ1-1, with D unclear. The CDR3 length is 13 residues. V gave up 7 bases and J gave up 3 bases, with 12 bases separating them. CDR1 is LNHDA, CDR2 SQIVND, per germline (reference sequence). The CDR3 loop reads CASTITMDTEAFF. DNA of the CDR3: TGTGCCAGTACCATCACAATGGACACTGAAGCTTTCTTT. The full variable domain, in which reference TRBV19 and TRBJ1-1 provide the parts outside the CDR3, is DGGITQSPKYLFRKEGQNVTLSCEQNLNHDAMYWYRQDPGQGLRLIYYSQIVNDFQKGDIAEGYSVSREKKESFPLTVTSAQKNPTAFYLCASTITMDTEAFFGQGTRLTVV.

This clonotype was counted once. In nucleotides, the CDR3 is TGTGCCAGCAGTTTATCCCCCGCGACAGGACTGAAGCATTTT. Its translation: CASSLSPATGLKHF. The chain couples TRBV12-3 or TRBV12-4 to TRBJ1-5; D possibly corresponds to TRBD1 (6 bases). V lost 2 bases, J lost 14 bases, and 19 bases lay in between. This CDR3 is 14 amino acids long.

This clonotype appeared many times. The chain employs TRBV20-1 and TRBJ2-7; 7 positions match TRBD1. CDR3 length equals 14 residues. Germline CDR1 reads DFQATT; CDR2 reads SNEGSKA (reference sequence). The V gene end was trimmed by 4 bases and the J gene end by 3 bases; junction bases not matched to a gene: 9. CDR3 sequence reads: CSAKIGDSYYEQYF. For the CDR3, the DNA is TGCAGTGCTAAAATTGGGGACAGTTACTACGAGCAGTACTTC.

This clonotype has a count of ten or more. V and J are TRBV14 and TRBJ1-5; possibly TRBD1 for D (5 bases). V lost 2 bases and J lost 3, with 8 bases in between. The CDR3 totals 14 residues. CDR1 is SGHDN, CDR2 FVKESK, per germline. CDR3 sequence reads: CASSQSGLNQPQHF. In DNA form, the CDR3 reads TGTGCCAGCAGCCAATCAGGGCTCAATCAGCCCCAGCATTTT.

This clonotype was recorded at least ten times. The rearrangement uses TRBV7-8 and TRBJ2-2; a possible D gene is TRBD1 (8 bases). The CDR3 loop spans 14 amino acids. V was pared by 8 bases and J by 5 bases, with 15 bases between. Germline-derived CDR1 and CDR2 are SGHVS and FQNEAQ. The CDR3 DNA reads TGTGCCAGCGCCGGACAGGGAGGGACCGGGGAGCTGTTTTTT. Its protein is CASAGQGGTGELFF.

The rearrangement joins TRBV29-1 to TRBJ1-1, with D perhaps TRBD1 (6 bases). CDR1 SQVTM and CDR2 ANQGSEA come from the germline V gene. With 4 bases removed from V and 1 base from J, the gap between germline ends came to 16 bases. The CDR3 is made up of 15 amino acids. CDR3 sequence reads: CSVVVGAGRNTEAFF. DNA for the CDR3: TGCAGCGTTGTAGTGGGGGCCGGGAGGAACACTGAAGCTTTCTTT. The entire variable domain, with the rest obtained from reference TRBV29-1 and TRBJ1-1, is as follows: SAVISQKPSRDICQRGTSLTIQCQVDSQVTMMFWYRQQPGQSLTLIATANQGSEATYESGFVIDKFPISRPNLTFSTLTVSNMSPEDSSIYLCSVVVGAGRNTEAFFGQGTRLTVV.

As concerns this clonotype: Since a much larger clone is just one base distant, this may be a read error. The rearrangement joins TRBV7-9 to TRBJ2-5, with 11 bases that match TRBD2. The CDR3 runs 16 residues. In germline, CDR1 is SEHNR, CDR2 FQNEAQ (reference sequence). CDR3 in DNA: TGTGCCAGCAGGCCAACCGGGACTAGCGGAAAAGAGACCCGGTACTTC. Protein product: CASRPTGTSGKETRYF. The whole variable domain, filled in from reference TRBV7-9 and TRBJ2-5, reads DTGVSQNPRHKITKRGQNVTFRCDPISEHNRLYWYRQTLGQGPEFLTYFQNEAQLEKSRLLSDRFSAERPKGSFSTLEIQRTEQGDSAMYLCASRPTGTSGKETRYFGPGTRLLVL.